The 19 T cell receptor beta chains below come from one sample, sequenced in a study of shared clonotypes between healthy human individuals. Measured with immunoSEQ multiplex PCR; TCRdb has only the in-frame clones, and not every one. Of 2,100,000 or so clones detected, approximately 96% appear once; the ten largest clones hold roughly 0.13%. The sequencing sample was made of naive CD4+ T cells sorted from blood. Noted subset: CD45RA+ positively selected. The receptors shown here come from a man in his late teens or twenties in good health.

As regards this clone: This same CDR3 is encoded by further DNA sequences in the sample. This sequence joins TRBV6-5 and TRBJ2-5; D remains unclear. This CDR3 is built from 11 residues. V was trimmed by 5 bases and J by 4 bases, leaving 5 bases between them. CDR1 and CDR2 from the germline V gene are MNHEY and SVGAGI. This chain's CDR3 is CASSTRETQYF. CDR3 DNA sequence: TGTGCCAGCAGTACCAGAGAGACCCAGTACTTC.

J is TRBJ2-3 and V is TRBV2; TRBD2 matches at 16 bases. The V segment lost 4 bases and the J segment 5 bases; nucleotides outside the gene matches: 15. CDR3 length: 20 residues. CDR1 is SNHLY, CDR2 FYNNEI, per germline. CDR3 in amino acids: CASSAGTSGRVLARRDTQYF. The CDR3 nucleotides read TGTGCCAGCAGTGCCGGGACTAGCGGGAGGGTACTGGCACGGAGAGATACGCAGTATTTT.

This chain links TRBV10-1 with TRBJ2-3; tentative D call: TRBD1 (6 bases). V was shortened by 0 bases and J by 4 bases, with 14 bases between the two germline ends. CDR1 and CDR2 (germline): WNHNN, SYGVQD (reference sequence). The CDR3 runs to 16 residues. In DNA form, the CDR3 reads TGCGCCAGCAGTGAGTCGGGCAGGGGCAAGGCAGATACGCAGTATTTT. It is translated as CASSESGRGKADTQYF.

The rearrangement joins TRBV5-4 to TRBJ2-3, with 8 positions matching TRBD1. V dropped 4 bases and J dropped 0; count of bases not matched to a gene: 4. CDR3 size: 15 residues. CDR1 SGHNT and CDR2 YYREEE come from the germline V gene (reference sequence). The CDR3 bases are TGTGCCAGCAGCCCGGGACAGGTTAGCACAGATACGCAGTATTTT. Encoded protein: CASSPGQVSTDTQYF.

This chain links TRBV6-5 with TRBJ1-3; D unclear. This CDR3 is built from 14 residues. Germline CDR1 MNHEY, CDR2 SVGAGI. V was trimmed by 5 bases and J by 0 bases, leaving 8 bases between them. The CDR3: CASSPTFSGNTIYF. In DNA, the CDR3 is TGTGCCAGCAGTCCGACGTTCTCTGGAAACACCATATATTTT.

CDR3 DNA sequence: TGTGCCAGCAGTGAAGAAGAGGGGCAGCCCCAGCATTTT. Amino acid sequence: CASSEEEGQPQHF. The rearrangement links TRBV6-1 to TRBJ1-5; D possibly corresponds to TRBD1 (5 bases). V dropped 1 base and J dropped 7 bases, with 8 bases sitting between them. This CDR3 has 13 amino acids. The V gene's germline CDR1 is MNHNS and CDR2 SASEGT.

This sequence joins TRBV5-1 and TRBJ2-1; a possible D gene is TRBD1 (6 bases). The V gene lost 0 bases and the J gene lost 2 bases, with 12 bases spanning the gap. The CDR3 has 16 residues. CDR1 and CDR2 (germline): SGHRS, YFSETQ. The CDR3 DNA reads TGCGCCAGCAGCTTGGATGCGACAGGTACCTACAATGAGCAGTTCTTC. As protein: CASSLDATGTYNEQFF. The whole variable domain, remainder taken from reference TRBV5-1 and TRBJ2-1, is KAGVTQTPRYLIKTRGQQVTLSCSPISGHRSVSWYQQTPGQGLQFLFEYFSETQRNKGNFPGRFSGRQFSNSRSEMNVSTLELGDSALYLCASSLDATGTYNEQFFGPGTRLTVL.

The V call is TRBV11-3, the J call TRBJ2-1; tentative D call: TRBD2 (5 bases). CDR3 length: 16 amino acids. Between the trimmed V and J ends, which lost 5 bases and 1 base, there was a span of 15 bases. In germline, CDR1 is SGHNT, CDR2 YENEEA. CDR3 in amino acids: CASSLGGFGSYNEQFF. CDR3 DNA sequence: TGTGCCAGCAGCCTCGGCGGGTTCGGGTCCTACAATGAGCAGTTCTTC.

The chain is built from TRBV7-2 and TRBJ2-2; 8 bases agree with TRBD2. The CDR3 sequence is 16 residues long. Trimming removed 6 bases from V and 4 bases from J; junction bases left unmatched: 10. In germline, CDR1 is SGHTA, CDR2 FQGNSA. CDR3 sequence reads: CASRVAGGAATGELFF. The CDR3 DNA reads TGTGCCAGCAGGGTTGCGGGAGGTGCCGCCACCGGGGAGCTGTTTTTT.

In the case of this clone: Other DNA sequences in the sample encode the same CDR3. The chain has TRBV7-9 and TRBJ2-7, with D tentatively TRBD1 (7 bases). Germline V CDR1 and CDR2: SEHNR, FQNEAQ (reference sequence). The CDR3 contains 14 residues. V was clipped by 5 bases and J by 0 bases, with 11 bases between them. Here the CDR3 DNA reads TGTGCCAGCAGCCCCCAGGGGGGCTCCTACGAGCAGTACTTC. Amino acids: CASSPQGGSYEQYF. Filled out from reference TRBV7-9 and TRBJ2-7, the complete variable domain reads DTGVSQNPRHKITKRGQNVTFRCDPISEHNRLYWYRQTLGQGPEFLTYFQNEAQLEKSRLLSDRFSAERPKGSFSTLEIQRTEQGDSAMYLCASSPQGGSYEQYFGPGTRLTVT.

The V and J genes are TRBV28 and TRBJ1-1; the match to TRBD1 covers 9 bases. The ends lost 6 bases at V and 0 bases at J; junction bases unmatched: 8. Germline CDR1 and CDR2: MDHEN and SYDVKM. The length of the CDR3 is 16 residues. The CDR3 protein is CASSLGTGRMNTEAFF. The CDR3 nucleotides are TGTGCCAGCAGCCTCGGGACAGGGCGAATGAACACTGAAGCTTTCTTT. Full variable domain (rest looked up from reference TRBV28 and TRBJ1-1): DVKVTQSSRYLVKRTGEKVFLECVQDMDHENMFWYRQDPGLGLRLIYFSYDVKMKEKGDIPEGYSVSREKKERFSLILESASTNQTSMYLCASSLGTGRMNTEAFFGQGTRLTVV.

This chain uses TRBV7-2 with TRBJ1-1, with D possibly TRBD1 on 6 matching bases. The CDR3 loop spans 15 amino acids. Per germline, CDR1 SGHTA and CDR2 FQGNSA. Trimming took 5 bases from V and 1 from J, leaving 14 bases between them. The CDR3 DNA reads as TGTGCCAGCAGCCCTCCAACAGGGTGGAACACTGAAGCTTTCTTT. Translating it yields CASSPPTGWNTEAFF.

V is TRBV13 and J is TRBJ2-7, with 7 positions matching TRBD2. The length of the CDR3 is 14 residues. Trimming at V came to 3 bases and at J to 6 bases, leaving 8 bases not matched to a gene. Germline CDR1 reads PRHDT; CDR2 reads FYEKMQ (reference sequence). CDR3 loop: CASSFLGGTGEQYF. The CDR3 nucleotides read TGTGCCAGCAGCTTTCTGGGAGGGACGGGCGAGCAGTACTTC.

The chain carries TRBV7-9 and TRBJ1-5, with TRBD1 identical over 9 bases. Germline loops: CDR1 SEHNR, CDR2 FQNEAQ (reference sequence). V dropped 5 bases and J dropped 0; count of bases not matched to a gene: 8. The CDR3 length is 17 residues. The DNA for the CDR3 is TGTGCCAGCAGCCCGGGACAGGGTGTCGGTAGCAATCAGCCCCAGCATTTT. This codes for CASSPGQGVGSNQPQHF.

Here the CDR3 DNA reads TGTGCCAGCAGTCGAGGAGTCGCGAACACCGGGGAGCTGTTTTTT. This sequence encodes CASSRGVANTGELFF. This chain uses TRBV27 with TRBJ2-2; D remains unclear. The CDR3 is 15 amino acids. V lost 5 bases and J lost 0, with 10 bases in between. The germline CDR1 and CDR2 sequences are MNHEY and SMNVEV (reference sequence).

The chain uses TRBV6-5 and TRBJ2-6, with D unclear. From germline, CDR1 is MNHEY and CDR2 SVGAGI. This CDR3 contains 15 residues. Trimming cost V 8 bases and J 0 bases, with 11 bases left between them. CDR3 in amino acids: CASVKDRSGANVLTF. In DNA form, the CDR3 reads TGTGCCAGCGTCAAGGACCGCTCTGGGGCCAACGTCCTGACTTTC.

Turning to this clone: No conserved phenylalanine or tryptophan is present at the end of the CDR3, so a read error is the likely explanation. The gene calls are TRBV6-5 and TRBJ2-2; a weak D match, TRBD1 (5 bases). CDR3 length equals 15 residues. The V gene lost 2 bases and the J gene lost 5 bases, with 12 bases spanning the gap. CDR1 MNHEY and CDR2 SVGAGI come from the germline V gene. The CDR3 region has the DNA TGTGCCAGCAGTTACGGGGCAGGGAAGACCGGGGAGCTGTTTCTT. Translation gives CASSYGAGKTGELFL.

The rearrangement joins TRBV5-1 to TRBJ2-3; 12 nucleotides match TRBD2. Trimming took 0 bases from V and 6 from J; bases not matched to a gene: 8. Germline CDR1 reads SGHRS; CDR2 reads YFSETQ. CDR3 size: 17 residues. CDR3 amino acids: CASSLGTSGAPRDTQYF. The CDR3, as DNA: TGCGCCAGCAGCTTGGGGACTAGCGGGGCGCCGCGGGATACGCAGTATTTT.

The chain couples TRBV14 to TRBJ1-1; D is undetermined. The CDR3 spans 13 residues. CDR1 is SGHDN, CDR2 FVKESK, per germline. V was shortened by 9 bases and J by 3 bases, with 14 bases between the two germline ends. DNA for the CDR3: TGTGCCAGTCAGAACGCGCTTGACACTGAAGCTTTCTTT. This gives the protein CASQNALDTEAFF.